This T cell receptor (beta chain) was obtained from a study of control samples from healthy donors and cancer patients. A single count supports this clone. The CDR3 contains 14 residues. Trimming cost V 5 bases and J 4 bases, with 15 bases left between them. Profiled with immunoSEQ multiplex PCR; TCRdb holds only in-frame clones, not every one. The sample lists some 45,000 clones, approximately 87% seen once, with around 50% in the top ten. The specimen was blood. This sequence originates from a man aged 55 to 70 in good health. The rearrangement links TRBV6-7 to TRBJ2-7; D tentatively fits TRBD1 or TRBD2 (7 bases each). TRBV6-7 has ORF status, its function being uncertain. CDR3 loop: CASSSGTDGYEQYF. The CDR3 DNA reads TGTGCCAGCAGTAGCGGGACAGATGGGTACGAGCAGTACTTC.